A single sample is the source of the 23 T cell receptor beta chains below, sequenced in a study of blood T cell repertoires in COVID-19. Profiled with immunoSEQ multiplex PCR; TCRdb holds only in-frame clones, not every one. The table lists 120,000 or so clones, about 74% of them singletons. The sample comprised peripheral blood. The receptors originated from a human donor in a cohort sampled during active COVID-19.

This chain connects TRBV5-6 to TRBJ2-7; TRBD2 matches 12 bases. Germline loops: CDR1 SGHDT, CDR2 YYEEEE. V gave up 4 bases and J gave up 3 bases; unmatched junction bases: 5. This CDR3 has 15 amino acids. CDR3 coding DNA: TGTGCCAGCAGCAGTAGACTAGCGGGGGTCTACGAGCAGTACTTC. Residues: CASSSRLAGVYEQYF.

The CDR3 loop reads CASITLRSVEETQYF. For the CDR3, the DNA is TGTGCCAGCATCACCCTACGGAGCGTAGAAGAGACCCAGTACTTC. This sequence joins TRBV2 and TRBJ2-5; D not resolved. The length of the CDR3 is 15 residues. Per germline, CDR1 SNHLY and CDR2 FYNNEI. V dropped 7 bases and J dropped 3 bases, with 18 bases sitting between them.

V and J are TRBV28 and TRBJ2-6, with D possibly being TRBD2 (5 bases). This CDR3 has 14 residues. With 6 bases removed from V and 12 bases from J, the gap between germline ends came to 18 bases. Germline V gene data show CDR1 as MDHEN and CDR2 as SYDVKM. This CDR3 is CASSALGNQRVLTF. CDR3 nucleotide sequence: TGTGCCAGCAGCGCCCTCGGGAATCAGCGCGTCCTGACTTTC.

In DNA form, the CDR3 reads TGTGCCAGTACCACCTCCGGGACTATCGGCGAGCAGTACTTC. Its translation is CASTTSGTIGEQYF. This chain connects TRBV19 to TRBJ2-7, with 7 positions matching TRBD2. The CDR3 runs 14 residues. Unmatched junction bases numbered 12, after V lost 7 bases and J lost 6 bases. Germline V CDR1 and CDR2: LNHDA, SQIVND (reference sequence).

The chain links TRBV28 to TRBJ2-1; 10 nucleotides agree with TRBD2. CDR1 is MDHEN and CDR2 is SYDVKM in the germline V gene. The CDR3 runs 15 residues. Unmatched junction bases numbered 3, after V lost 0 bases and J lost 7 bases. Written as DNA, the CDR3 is TGTGCCAGCAGTTTATGGGAGACTAGCGGGAATGAGCAGTTCTTC. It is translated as CASSLWETSGNEQFF.

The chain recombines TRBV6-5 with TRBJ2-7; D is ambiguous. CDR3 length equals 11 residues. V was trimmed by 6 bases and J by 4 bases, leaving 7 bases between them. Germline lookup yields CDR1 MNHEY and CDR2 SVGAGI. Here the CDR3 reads CASRKLYEQYF. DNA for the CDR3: TGTGCCAGCAGAAAACTATACGAGCAGTACTTC.

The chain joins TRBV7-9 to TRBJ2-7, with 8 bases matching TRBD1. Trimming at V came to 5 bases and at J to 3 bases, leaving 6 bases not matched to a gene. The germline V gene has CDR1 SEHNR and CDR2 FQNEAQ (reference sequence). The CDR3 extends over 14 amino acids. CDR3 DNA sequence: TGTGCCAGCAGCCCAATGACAGGGGTCTACGAGCAGTACTTC. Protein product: CASSPMTGVYEQYF.

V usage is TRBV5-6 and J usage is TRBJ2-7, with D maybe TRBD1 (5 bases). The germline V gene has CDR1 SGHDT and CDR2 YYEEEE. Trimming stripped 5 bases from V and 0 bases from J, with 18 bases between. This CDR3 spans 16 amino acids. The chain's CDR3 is CASRGSWGSPSYEQYF. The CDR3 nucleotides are TGTGCCAGCAGGGGTTCTTGGGGCAGCCCCTCCTACGAGCAGTACTTC.

The CDR3 DNA sequence: TGTGCCAGCAGCTCCCCAGGGTCGGGGGGGCCCCCAGATACGCAGTATTTT. Amino acids: CASSSPGSGGPPDTQYF. This sequence joins TRBV11-2 and TRBJ2-3, with 8 bases identical to TRBD2. The trim removed 4 bases at V and 4 bases at J, leaving 13 bases unmatched. Germline CDR1 SGHAT, CDR2 FQNNGV. This CDR3 comprises 17 residues.

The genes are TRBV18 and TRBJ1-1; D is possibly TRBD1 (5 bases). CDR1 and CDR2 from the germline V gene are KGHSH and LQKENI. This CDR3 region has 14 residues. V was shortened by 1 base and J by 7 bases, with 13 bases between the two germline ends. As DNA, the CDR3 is TGTGCCAGCTCACCACAAAGGGGCAGGAATGAAGCTTTCTTT. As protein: CASSPQRGRNEAFF.

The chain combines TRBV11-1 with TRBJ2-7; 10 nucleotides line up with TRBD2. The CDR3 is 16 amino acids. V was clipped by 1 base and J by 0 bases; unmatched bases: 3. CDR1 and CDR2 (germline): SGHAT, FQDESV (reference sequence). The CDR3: CASSLGTSGVSYEQYF. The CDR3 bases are TGTGCCAGCAGCTTAGGCACTAGCGGGGTCTCCTACGAGCAGTACTTC.

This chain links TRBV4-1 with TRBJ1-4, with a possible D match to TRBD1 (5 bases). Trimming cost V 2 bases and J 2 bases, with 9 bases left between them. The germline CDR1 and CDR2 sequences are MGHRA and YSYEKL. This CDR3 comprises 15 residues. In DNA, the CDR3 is TGCGCCAGCAGCCAAATGGGGGGGACTAATGAAAAACTGTTTTTT. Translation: CASSQMGGTNEKLFF.

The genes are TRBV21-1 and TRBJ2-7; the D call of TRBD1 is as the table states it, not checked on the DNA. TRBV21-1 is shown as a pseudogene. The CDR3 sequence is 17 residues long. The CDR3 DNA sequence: TGTGCCAGCAGCAAAAACTGCCGGGACAGGGGATCCTACGAGCAGTACTTC. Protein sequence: CASSKNCRDRGSYEQYF.

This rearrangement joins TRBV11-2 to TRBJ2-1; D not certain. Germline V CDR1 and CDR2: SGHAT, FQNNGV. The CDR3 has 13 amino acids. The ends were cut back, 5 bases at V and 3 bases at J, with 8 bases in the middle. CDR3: CASSPLDYNEQFF. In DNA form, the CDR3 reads TGTGCCAGCAGCCCTCTAGACTACAATGAGCAGTTCTTC. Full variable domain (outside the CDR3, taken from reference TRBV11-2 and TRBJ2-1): EAGVAQSPRYKIIEKRQSVAFWCNPISGHATLYWYQQILGQGPKLLIQFQNNGVVDDSQLPKDRFSAERLKGVDSTLKIQPAKLEDSAVYLCASSPLDYNEQFFGPGTRLTVL.

The CDR3 protein is CASREALRAQNYGYTF. The DNA for the CDR3 is TGTGCCAGCAGGGAAGCTTTGCGGGCTCAGAACTATGGCTACACCTTC. The gene calls are TRBV5-6 and TRBJ1-2; unclear D gene. V lost 5 bases to trimming and J lost 2 bases, with 19 bases between them. Germline CDR1 reads SGHDT; CDR2 reads YYEEEE. The CDR3 consists of 16 residues.

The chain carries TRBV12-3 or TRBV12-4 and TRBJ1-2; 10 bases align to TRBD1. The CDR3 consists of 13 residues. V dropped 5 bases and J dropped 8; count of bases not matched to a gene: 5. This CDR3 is CASSHDRGRGYTF. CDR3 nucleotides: TGTGCCAGCAGTCATGACAGGGGGCGGGGCTACACCTTC.

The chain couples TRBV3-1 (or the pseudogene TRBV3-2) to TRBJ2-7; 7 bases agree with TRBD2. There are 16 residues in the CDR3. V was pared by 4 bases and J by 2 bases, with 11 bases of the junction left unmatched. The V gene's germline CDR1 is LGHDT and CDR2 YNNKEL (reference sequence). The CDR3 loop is CASSPGLAAPAYEQYF. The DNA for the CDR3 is TGTGCCAGCAGCCCGGGGCTAGCGGCCCCCGCCTACGAGCAGTACTTC.

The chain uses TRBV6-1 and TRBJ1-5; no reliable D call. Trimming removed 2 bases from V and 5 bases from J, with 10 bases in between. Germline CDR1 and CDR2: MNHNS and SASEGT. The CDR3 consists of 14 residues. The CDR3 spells CASSESSIYQPQHF. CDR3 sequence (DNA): TGTGCCAGCAGTGAATCTAGTATTTATCAGCCCCAGCATTTT.

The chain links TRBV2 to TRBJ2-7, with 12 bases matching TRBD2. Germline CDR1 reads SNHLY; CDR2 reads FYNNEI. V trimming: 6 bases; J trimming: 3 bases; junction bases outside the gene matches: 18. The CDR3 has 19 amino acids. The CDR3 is CASRGQGLAGLHRDYEQYF. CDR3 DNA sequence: TGTGCCAGCAGGGGACAGGGACTAGCGGGTCTCCATCGGGACTACGAGCAGTACTTC.

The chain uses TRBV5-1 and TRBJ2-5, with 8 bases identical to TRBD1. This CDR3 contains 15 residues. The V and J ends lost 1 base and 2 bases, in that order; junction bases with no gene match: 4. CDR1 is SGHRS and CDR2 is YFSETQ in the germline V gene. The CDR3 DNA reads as TGCGCCAGCAGCTTGTTAGGACAGGGTCAAGAGACCCAGTACTTC. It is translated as CASSLLGQGQETQYF.

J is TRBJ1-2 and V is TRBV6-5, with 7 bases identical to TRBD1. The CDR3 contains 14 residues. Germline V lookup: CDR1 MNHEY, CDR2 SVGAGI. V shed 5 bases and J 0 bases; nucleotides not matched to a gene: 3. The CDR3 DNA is TGTGCCAGCAGTCCAGGGGGAGCTAACTATGGCTACACCTTC. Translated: CASSPGGANYGYTF.

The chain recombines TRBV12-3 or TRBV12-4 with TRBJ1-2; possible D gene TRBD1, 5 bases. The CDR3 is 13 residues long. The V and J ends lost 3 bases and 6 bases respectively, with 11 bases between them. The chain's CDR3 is CASSFRWTNGYTF. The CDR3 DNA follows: TGTGCCAGCAGTTTTCGGTGGACAAATGGCTACACCTTC.

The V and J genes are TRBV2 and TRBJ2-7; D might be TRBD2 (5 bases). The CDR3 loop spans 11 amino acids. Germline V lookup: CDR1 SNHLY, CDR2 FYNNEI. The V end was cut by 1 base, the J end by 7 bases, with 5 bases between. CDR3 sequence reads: CASSEGGEQYF. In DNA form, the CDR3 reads TGTGCCAGCAGTGAAGGAGGGGAGCAGTACTTC.